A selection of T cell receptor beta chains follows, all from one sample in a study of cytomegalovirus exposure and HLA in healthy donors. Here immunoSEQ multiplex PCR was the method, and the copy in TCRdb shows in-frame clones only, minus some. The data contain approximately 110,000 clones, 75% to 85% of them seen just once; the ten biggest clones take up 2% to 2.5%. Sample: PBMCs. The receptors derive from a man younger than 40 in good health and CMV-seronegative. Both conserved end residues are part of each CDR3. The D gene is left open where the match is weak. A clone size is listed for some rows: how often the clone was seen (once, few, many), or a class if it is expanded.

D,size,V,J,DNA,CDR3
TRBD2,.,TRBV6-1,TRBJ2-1,TGTGCCAGCAGTGAATTCTCGGGAGGGAGGAGCGAGCAGTTCTTC,CASSEFSGGRSEQFF
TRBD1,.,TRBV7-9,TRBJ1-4,TGTGCCAGCACCTCTGGAGGGACAGGGAGAGAAAAACTGTTTTTT,CASTSGGTGREKLFF
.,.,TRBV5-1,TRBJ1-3,TGCGCCAGCCGGCCGGAGCCTCCGAGACGTTTTTCGGGTTCTGGAAACACCATATATTTT,CASRPEPPRRFSGSGNTIYF
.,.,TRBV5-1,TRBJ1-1,TGCGCCAGCAGTCCGACAGGTATGTTCACTGAAGCTTTCTTT,CASSPTGMFTEAFF
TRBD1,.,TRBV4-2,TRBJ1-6,TGTGCCAGCAGCCAATCGACAGGGGAAGGGTCACCCCTCCACTTT,CASSQSTGEGSPLHF
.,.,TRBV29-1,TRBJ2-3,TGCAGCGTTGTTGGCGGGGGCAGCACAGATACGCAGTATTTT,CSVVGGGSTDTQYF
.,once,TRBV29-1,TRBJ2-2,TGCAGCGTTGAAAAGGCAGGGTACGGCGGGGAGCTGTTTTTT,CSVEKAGYGGELFF
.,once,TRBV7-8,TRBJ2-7,TGTGCCAGCAGCTCCCGACTAGACAGCTCCTACGAGCAGTACTTC,CASSSRLDSSYEQYF
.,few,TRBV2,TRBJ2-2,TGTGCCAGCACTCCAGTGAACACCGGGGAGCTGTTTTTT,CASTPVNTGELFF
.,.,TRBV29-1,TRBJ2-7,TGCAGCCCAACTGACTCGAGAACCTACGAGCAGTACTTC,CSPTDSRTYEQYF
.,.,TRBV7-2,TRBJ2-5,TGTGCCACTGAGACCCCGGGGGAGACCCAGTACTTC,CATETPGETQYF
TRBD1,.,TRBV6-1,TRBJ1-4,TGTGCCAGCAGCGCTACAGGGGCGGAAAAACTGTTTTTT,CASSATGAEKLFF
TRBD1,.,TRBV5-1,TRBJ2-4,TGCGCCAGCAGCTTGGGAGGACAGGGGCTAGCCAAAAACATTCAGTACTTC,CASSLGGQGLAKNIQYF
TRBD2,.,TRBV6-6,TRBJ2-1,TGTGCCCACTCTTCTAGCGGGTTTTACAATGAGCAGTTCTTC,CAHSSSGFYNEQFF
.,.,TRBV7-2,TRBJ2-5,TGTGCCAGCAGCTTAAATCCGGGACACTCGGCGACCCAGTACTTC,CASSLNPGHSATQYF
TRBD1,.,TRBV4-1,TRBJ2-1,TGCGCCAGCAGCCAAGAAGACAGGGATGGGGGCGAGCAGTTCTTC,CASSQEDRDGGEQFF
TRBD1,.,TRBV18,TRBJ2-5,TGTGCCAGCTCACCACCGAGCGTGACAGGGAGCAATATTGAGACCCAGTACTTC,CASSPPSVTGSNIETQYF
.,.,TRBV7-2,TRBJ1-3,TGTGCCAGCAGCTTAGCCGCCCTTGCGTTTGGAAACACCATATATTTT,CASSLAALAFGNTIYF
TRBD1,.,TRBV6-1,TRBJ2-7,TGTGCCAGCCGACAGGGGAGCACCTACGAGCAGTACTTC,CASRQGSTYEQYF
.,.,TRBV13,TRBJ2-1,TGTGCCAGCAGCTCCGAAGGCTTAGCTGGTAGTCCTGAGCAGTTCTTC,CASSSEGLAGSPEQFF
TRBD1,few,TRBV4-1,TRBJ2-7,TGCGCCAGCAGCCAAGATGGACAGGGGTTCACCTACGAGCAGTACTTC,CASSQDGQGFTYEQYF
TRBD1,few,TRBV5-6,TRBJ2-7,TGTGCCAGCTCCGGGACAGCCCGATACGAGCAGTACTTC,CASSGTARYEQYF
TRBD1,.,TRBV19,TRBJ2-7,TGTGCCAGTCGTTCGACAGGGGGCCCTACCTACGAGCAGTACTTC,CASRSTGGPTYEQYF
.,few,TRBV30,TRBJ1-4,TGTGCCTGGACCTTAGGGGGAAAACTGTTTTTT,CAWTLGGKLFF
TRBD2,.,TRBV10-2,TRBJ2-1,TGCGCCTCCCTGGCGGGGGGAAATGAGCAGTTCTTC,CASLAGGNEQFF
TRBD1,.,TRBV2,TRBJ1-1,TGTGCCAGCAGAGGGACAGGGGGGATCACTGAAGCTTTCTTT,CASRGTGGITEAFF
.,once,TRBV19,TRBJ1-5,TGTGCCAGCGACAATAACCCGGGAGGCAATCAGCCCCAGCATTTT,CASDNNPGGNQPQHF
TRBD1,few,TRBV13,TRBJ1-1,TGTGCCAGCAGCTTAGGGCAGGGGGCAATGAACACTGAAGCTTTCTTT,CASSLGQGAMNTEAFF